This record covers a single T cell receptor beta chain. The antigen is undetermined. This entry is derived from a study of T cell responses to AZD1222 COVID-19 vaccine. Findings and caveats of the study: Every sample of the repertoires postdated the peak T cell response. Among AZD1222 vaccinees, only 5 to 7 were seropositive at baseline.

Sequencing was performed with immunoSEQ multiplex PCR; in TCRdb, only in-frame clones are kept and a portion is missing. The sample has about 110,000 clones; 90% are singletons. The input for sequencing was peripheral blood, taken 28 days after the second AZD1222 dose. This receptor was identified in an adult who received the AZD1222 COVID-19 vaccine.

This chain's CDR3 is CASSPRQGTTDTQYF. The CDR3, as DNA: TGCGCCAGCAGCCCTAGACAGGGGACCACAGATACGCAGTATTTT. This chain connects TRBV4-3 to TRBJ2-3; TRBD1 matches at 8 bases. The CDR3 sequence is 15 residues long. V was clipped by 4 bases and J by 2 bases; unmatched bases: 5. CDR1 and CDR2 from the germline V gene are LGHNA and YSLEER.